A single sample gave rise to the 13 T cell receptor beta chains below, sequenced in a study of Ad26.COV2.S vaccination and SARS-CoV-2 variants. Treatment indicated: about 20 received Ad26.COV2.S at low or high dose, single or two shots; about five received placebo; per-sample allocation not given. Sampling happened 63 days after the first vaccine or placebo injection. Measured with immunoSEQ multiplex PCR; TCRdb has only the in-frame clones, and not every one. The sample holds approximately 460,000 clones, 89% seen once. The input for sequencing was peripheral blood, taken in a trial of Ad26.COV2.S vaccine versus placebo. The receptors come from a person between 18 and 59 years old who received the Ad26.COV2.S COVID-19 vaccine or a placebo.

This clone was counted between two and nine times. The rearrangement links TRBV7-2 to TRBJ1-2, with 9 bases that match TRBD1. The V segment lost 5 bases and the J segment 2 bases; nucleotides outside the gene matches: 3. The CDR3 is 14 amino acids. Germline CDR1 reads SGHTA; CDR2 reads FQGNSA. CDR3 nucleotide sequence: TGTGCCAGCAGCCAGGGACAGGGAAACTATGGCTACACCTTC. Translation: CASSQGQGNYGYTF.

As for this clone: The junction and the germline gene differ at one end; a read error may be behind it. This chain uses TRBV6-5 with TRBJ1-6; TRBD1 might be the D (6 bases). The CDR3 is made up of 15 amino acids. Germline CDR1 reads MNHEY; CDR2 reads SVGAGI. This chain's CDR3 is CASSYSDSGNSPLHF. In DNA form, the CDR3 reads TGTGCCAGCAGCTACTCGGACAGTGGAAATTCACCCCTCCACTTT.

This chain links TRBV3-1 (or the pseudogene TRBV3-2) with TRBJ2-6; unclear D gene. The V end lost 5 bases, the J end lost 1 base, and 3 bases lay between the germline ends. The germline V gene encodes CDR1 LGHDT and CDR2 YNNKEL (reference sequence). The CDR3 runs 13 residues. CDR3 sequence (DNA): TGTGCCAGCAGCGGGTCTGGGGCCAACGTCCTGACTTTC. Protein: CASSGSGANVLTF.

V usage is TRBV11-3 and J usage is TRBJ2-7; D remains ambiguous. V was trimmed by 1 base and J by 5 bases, leaving 9 bases between them. CDR1 is SGHNT and CDR2 is YENEEA in the germline V gene. This CDR3 comprises 13 residues. In nucleotides, the CDR3 is TGTGCCAGCAGCTTAGTTGGCCAGGACGAGCAGTACTTC. It yields the protein CASSLVGQDEQYF.

The chain combines TRBV25-1 with TRBJ2-4, with D possibly TRBD1 on 6 matching bases. Germline V lookup: CDR1 MGHDK, CDR2 SYGVNS. CDR3 length: 15 residues. Trimming removed 3 bases from V and 9 bases from J, with 18 bases in between. CDR3 bases: TGTGCCAGCAGTGATAGTGGGGGCCCTAATGTCATTCAGTACTTC. Protein sequence: CASSDSGGPNVIQYF.

The rearrangement links TRBV21-1 to TRBJ2-2. TRBV21-1 corresponds to a pseudogene. The length of the CDR3 is 14 residues. Written as DNA, the CDR3 is TGTGCCAGCAGCCCCAGGGGGGGCCACGGGGAGCTGTTTTTT. Residues: CASSPRGGHGELFF.

The genes are TRBV9 and TRBJ1-3; TRBD1 matches 7 bases. The junction had 9 bases not matched to a gene; V was cut back by 0 bases and J by 9 bases. CDR3 length: 15 residues. Germline CDR1 is SGDLS and CDR2 is YYNGEE. The DNA of the CDR3 is TGTGCCAGCAGCGTAGAGGGGGCAGGGTGGGCCACCATATATTTT. Amino acid sequence: CASSVEGAGWATIYF.

The V gene is TRBV10-3, the J gene TRBJ1-2, with D perhaps TRBD1 (5 bases). Trimming took 10 bases from V and 2 from J, leaving 14 bases between them. This CDR3 has 13 residues. Germline assignment: CDR1 ENHRY and CDR2 SYGVKD. The CDR3 protein is CASWDSLNYGYTF. For the CDR3, the DNA is TGTGCCAGCTGGGACTCATTGAACTATGGCTACACCTTC.

This chain uses TRBV2 with TRBJ1-6; 10 positions agree with TRBD1. CDR1 SNHLY and CDR2 FYNNEI come from the germline V gene. The CDR3 is made up of 15 amino acids. V was clipped by 8 bases and J by 6 bases; unmatched bases: 7. The CDR3 sequence: CASVGQGRRNSPLHF. DNA of the CDR3: TGTGCCAGCGTGGGACAGGGGAGGCGTAATTCACCCCTCCACTTT.

This chain joins TRBV27 and TRBJ2-1; 11 bases line up with TRBD2. The CDR3 has 16 residues. CDR1 and CDR2 from the germline V gene are MNHEY and SMNVEV (reference sequence). Trimming took 5 bases from V and 6 from J; bases not matched to a gene: 9. The CDR3, as DNA: TGTGCCAGCAGTCCTCTACTAGCGGGGGCCCTCAATGAGCAGTTCTTC. Protein product: CASSPLLAGALNEQFF.

This chain uses TRBV29-1 with TRBJ2-3; weak D call: TRBD1 (5 bases). Trimming removed 0 bases at V and 6 bases at J, with 13 bases between. Germline lookup yields CDR1 SQVTM and CDR2 ANQGSEA. CDR3 length: 14 residues. The CDR3: CSVEEGALGDTQYF. CDR3 DNA sequence: TGCAGCGTTGAAGAAGGGGCCCTCGGGGATACGCAGTATTTT.

The genes are TRBV5-1 and TRBJ2-3, with 9 bases matching TRBD2. The ends lost 4 bases at V and 4 bases at J; junction bases unmatched: 7. This CDR3 contains 15 residues. The V gene's germline CDR1 is SGHRS and CDR2 YFSETQ. The CDR3 protein is CASSLTGLASDTQYF. DNA for the CDR3: TGCGCCAGCAGCCTGACGGGACTAGCATCAGATACGCAGTATTTT.

This clone has more than one count but fewer than ten. This chain connects TRBV7-2 to TRBJ1-1; the D is unclear. V was clipped by 5 bases and J by 0 bases, with 10 bases between them. The CDR3 totals 14 residues. The germline V gene encodes CDR1 SGHTA and CDR2 FQGNSA. This chain's CDR3 is CASSKDPVNTEAFF. CDR3 nucleotide sequence: TGTGCCAGCAGCAAAGACCCAGTGAACACTGAAGCTTTCTTT.